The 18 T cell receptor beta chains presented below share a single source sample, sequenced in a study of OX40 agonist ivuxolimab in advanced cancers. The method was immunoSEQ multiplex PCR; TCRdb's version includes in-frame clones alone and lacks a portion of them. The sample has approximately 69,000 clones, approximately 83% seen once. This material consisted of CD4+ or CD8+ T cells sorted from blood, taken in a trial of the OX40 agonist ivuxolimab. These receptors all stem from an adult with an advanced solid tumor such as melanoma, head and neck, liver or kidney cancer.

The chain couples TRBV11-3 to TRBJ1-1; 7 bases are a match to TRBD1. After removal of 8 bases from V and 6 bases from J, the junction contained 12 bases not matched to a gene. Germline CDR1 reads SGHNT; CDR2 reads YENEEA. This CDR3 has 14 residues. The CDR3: CASSRGGDSPEAFF. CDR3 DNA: TGTGCCAGCTCCAGGGGGGGGGACAGCCCTGAAGCTTTCTTT.

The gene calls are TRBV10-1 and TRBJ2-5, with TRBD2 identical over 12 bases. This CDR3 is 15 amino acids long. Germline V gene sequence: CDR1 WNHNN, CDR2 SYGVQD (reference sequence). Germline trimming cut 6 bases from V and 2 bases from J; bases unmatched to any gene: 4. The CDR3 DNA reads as TGCGCCAGCAGCGACGGACTAGCGGGACAAGAGACCCAGTACTTC. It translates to CASSDGLAGQETQYF.

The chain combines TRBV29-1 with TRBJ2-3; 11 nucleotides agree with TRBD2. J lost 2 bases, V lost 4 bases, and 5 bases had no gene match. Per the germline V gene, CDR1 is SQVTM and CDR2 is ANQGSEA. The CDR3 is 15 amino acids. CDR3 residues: CSVVGLAGFTDTQYF. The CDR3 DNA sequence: TGCAGCGTTGTAGGACTAGCGGGCTTCACAGATACGCAGTATTTT.

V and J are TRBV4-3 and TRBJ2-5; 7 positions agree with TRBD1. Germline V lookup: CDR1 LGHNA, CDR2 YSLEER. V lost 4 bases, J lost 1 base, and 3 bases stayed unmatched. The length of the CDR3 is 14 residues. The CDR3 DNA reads TGCGCCAGCAGCCGGGACAGATTCCAAGAGACCCAGTACTTC. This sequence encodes CASSRDRFQETQYF.

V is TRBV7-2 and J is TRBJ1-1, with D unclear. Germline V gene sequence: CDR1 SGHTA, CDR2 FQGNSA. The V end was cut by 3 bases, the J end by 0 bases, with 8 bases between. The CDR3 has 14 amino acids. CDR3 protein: CASSFGPLNTEAFF. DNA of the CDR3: TGTGCCAGCAGCTTTGGACCCCTGAACACTGAAGCTTTCTTT.

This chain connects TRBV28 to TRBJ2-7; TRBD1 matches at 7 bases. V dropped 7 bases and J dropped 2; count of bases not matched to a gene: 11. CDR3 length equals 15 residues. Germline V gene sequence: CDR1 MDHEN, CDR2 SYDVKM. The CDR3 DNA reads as TGTGCCAGCACCCCGTCGGGGACAGCGACCTACGAGCAGTACTTC. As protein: CASTPSGTATYEQYF.

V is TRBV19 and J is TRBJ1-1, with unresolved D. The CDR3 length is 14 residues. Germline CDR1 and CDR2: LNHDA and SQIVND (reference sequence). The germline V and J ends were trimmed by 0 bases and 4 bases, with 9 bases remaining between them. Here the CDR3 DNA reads TGTGCCAGTAGTATAGAAAGAAGCTTCACTGAAGCTTTCTTT. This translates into CASSIERSFTEAFF.

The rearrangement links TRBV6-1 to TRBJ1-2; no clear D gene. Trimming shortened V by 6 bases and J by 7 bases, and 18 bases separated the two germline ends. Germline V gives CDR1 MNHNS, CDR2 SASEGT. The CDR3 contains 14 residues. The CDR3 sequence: CASRKDSLMGGYTF. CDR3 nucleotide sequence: TGTGCCAGCAGGAAGGACTCCCTCATGGGTGGCTACACCTTC.

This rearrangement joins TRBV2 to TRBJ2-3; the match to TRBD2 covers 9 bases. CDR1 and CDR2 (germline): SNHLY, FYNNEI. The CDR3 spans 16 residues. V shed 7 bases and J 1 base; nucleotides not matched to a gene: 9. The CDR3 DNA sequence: TGTGCCAGCACCGGCTCTAGCGGGGTCCGCACAGATACGCAGTATTTT. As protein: CASTGSSGVRTDTQYF.

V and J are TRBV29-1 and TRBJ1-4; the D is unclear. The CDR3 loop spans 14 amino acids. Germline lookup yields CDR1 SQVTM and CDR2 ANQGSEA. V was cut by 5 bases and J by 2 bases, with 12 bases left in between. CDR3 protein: CSVSPAGTNEKLFF. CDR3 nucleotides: TGCAGCGTTAGCCCGGCTGGGACTAATGAAAAACTGTTTTTT.

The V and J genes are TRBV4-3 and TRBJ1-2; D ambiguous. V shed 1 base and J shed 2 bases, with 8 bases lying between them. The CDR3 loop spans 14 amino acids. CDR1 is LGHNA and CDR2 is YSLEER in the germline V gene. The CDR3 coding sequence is TGCGCCAGCAGCCAAGTTGTACGGAACTATGGCTACACCTTC. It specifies CASSQVVRNYGYTF.

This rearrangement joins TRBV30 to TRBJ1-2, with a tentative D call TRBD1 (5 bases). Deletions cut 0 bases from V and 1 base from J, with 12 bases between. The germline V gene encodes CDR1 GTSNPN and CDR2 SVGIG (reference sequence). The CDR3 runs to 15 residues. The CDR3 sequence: CAWSVQTAINYGYTF. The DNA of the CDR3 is TGTGCCTGGAGTGTACAGACAGCAATTAACTATGGCTACACCTTC.

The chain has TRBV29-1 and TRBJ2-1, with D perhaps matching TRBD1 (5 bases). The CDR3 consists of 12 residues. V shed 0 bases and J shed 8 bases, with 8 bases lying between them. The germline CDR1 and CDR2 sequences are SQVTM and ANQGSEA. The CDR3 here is CSVEEVGDEQFF. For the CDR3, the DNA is TGCAGCGTTGAAGAGGTAGGGGATGAGCAGTTCTTC.

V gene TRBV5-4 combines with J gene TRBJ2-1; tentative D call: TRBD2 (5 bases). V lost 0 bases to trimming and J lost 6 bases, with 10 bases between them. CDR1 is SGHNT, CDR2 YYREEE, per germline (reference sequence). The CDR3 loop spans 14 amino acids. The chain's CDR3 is CASSLARGGNEQFF. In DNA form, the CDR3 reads TGTGCCAGCAGCTTGGCCCGGGGTGGCAATGAGCAGTTCTTC. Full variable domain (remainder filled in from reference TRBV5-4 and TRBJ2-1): ETGVTQSPTHLIKTRGQQVTLRCSSQSGHNTVSWYQQALGQGPQFIFQYYREEENGRGNFPPRFSGLQFPNYSSELNVNALELDDSALYLCASSLARGGNEQFFGPGTRLTVL.

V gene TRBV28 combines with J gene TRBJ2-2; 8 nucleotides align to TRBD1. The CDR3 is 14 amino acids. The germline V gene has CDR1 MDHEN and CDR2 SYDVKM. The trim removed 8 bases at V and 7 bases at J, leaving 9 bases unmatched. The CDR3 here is CASYSGGVGGELFF. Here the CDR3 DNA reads TGTGCCAGCTACTCAGGGGGCGTCGGCGGGGAGCTGTTTTTT.

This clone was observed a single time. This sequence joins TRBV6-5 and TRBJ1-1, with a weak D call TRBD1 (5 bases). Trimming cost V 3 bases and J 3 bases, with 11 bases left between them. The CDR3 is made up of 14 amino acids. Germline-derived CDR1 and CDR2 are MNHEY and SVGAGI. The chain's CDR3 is CASSYLGEDTEAFF. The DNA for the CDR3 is TGTGCCAGCAGTTATCTAGGGGAGGACACTGAAGCTTTCTTT.

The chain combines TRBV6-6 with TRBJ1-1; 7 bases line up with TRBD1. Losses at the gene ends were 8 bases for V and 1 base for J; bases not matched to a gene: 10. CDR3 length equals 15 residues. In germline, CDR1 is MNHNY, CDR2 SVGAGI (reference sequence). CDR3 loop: CASEYSGQKNTEAFF. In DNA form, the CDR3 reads TGTGCCAGCGAGTACTCGGGACAGAAGAACACTGAAGCTTTCTTT.

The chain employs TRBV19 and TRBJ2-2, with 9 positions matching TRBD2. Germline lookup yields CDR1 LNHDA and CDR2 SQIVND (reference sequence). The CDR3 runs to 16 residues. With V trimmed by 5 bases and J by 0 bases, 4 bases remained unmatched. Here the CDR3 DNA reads TGTGCCAGTAGTGTTAGCGGGAGCGCGAACACCGGGGAGCTGTTTTTT. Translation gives CASSVSGSANTGELFF.